This TCR beta chain comes out of a study of prognosis after radiotherapy for stage I lung cancer. Starting from genomic DNA, TCR beta CDR3 was amplified through two-round multiplex PCR. Primers (each specific to one TRBV or TRBJ gene) were used in first-round PCR. Using its own MiXCR run on the multiplex PCR reads, TCRdb lists one record per CDR3 protein. The sample includes about 27,000 distinct CDR3 sequences, under 60% seen only once; the top ten take under 15%. Details on this clonotype: Its antigen is undetermined.

Regarding the study as a whole: It was not determined whether the expanded TCR clones were tumor-specific.

This receptor was identified in a donor over 45 with non-small cell lung cancer. This sample comprised PBMCs, obtained before or after stereotactic body radiation therapy (not recorded which).

The CDR3 loop reads CASSETANGDTQYF. CDR3 in DNA: TGTGCCAGCAGTGAAACTGCGAACGGAGATACGCAGTATTTT. The chain has TRBV6-1 and TRBJ2-3; D is unresolved. CDR3 length equals 14 residues. Looked up from germline, CDR1 is MNHNS and CDR2 is SASEGT. Trimming took 2 bases from V and 5 from J, leaving 11 bases between them.